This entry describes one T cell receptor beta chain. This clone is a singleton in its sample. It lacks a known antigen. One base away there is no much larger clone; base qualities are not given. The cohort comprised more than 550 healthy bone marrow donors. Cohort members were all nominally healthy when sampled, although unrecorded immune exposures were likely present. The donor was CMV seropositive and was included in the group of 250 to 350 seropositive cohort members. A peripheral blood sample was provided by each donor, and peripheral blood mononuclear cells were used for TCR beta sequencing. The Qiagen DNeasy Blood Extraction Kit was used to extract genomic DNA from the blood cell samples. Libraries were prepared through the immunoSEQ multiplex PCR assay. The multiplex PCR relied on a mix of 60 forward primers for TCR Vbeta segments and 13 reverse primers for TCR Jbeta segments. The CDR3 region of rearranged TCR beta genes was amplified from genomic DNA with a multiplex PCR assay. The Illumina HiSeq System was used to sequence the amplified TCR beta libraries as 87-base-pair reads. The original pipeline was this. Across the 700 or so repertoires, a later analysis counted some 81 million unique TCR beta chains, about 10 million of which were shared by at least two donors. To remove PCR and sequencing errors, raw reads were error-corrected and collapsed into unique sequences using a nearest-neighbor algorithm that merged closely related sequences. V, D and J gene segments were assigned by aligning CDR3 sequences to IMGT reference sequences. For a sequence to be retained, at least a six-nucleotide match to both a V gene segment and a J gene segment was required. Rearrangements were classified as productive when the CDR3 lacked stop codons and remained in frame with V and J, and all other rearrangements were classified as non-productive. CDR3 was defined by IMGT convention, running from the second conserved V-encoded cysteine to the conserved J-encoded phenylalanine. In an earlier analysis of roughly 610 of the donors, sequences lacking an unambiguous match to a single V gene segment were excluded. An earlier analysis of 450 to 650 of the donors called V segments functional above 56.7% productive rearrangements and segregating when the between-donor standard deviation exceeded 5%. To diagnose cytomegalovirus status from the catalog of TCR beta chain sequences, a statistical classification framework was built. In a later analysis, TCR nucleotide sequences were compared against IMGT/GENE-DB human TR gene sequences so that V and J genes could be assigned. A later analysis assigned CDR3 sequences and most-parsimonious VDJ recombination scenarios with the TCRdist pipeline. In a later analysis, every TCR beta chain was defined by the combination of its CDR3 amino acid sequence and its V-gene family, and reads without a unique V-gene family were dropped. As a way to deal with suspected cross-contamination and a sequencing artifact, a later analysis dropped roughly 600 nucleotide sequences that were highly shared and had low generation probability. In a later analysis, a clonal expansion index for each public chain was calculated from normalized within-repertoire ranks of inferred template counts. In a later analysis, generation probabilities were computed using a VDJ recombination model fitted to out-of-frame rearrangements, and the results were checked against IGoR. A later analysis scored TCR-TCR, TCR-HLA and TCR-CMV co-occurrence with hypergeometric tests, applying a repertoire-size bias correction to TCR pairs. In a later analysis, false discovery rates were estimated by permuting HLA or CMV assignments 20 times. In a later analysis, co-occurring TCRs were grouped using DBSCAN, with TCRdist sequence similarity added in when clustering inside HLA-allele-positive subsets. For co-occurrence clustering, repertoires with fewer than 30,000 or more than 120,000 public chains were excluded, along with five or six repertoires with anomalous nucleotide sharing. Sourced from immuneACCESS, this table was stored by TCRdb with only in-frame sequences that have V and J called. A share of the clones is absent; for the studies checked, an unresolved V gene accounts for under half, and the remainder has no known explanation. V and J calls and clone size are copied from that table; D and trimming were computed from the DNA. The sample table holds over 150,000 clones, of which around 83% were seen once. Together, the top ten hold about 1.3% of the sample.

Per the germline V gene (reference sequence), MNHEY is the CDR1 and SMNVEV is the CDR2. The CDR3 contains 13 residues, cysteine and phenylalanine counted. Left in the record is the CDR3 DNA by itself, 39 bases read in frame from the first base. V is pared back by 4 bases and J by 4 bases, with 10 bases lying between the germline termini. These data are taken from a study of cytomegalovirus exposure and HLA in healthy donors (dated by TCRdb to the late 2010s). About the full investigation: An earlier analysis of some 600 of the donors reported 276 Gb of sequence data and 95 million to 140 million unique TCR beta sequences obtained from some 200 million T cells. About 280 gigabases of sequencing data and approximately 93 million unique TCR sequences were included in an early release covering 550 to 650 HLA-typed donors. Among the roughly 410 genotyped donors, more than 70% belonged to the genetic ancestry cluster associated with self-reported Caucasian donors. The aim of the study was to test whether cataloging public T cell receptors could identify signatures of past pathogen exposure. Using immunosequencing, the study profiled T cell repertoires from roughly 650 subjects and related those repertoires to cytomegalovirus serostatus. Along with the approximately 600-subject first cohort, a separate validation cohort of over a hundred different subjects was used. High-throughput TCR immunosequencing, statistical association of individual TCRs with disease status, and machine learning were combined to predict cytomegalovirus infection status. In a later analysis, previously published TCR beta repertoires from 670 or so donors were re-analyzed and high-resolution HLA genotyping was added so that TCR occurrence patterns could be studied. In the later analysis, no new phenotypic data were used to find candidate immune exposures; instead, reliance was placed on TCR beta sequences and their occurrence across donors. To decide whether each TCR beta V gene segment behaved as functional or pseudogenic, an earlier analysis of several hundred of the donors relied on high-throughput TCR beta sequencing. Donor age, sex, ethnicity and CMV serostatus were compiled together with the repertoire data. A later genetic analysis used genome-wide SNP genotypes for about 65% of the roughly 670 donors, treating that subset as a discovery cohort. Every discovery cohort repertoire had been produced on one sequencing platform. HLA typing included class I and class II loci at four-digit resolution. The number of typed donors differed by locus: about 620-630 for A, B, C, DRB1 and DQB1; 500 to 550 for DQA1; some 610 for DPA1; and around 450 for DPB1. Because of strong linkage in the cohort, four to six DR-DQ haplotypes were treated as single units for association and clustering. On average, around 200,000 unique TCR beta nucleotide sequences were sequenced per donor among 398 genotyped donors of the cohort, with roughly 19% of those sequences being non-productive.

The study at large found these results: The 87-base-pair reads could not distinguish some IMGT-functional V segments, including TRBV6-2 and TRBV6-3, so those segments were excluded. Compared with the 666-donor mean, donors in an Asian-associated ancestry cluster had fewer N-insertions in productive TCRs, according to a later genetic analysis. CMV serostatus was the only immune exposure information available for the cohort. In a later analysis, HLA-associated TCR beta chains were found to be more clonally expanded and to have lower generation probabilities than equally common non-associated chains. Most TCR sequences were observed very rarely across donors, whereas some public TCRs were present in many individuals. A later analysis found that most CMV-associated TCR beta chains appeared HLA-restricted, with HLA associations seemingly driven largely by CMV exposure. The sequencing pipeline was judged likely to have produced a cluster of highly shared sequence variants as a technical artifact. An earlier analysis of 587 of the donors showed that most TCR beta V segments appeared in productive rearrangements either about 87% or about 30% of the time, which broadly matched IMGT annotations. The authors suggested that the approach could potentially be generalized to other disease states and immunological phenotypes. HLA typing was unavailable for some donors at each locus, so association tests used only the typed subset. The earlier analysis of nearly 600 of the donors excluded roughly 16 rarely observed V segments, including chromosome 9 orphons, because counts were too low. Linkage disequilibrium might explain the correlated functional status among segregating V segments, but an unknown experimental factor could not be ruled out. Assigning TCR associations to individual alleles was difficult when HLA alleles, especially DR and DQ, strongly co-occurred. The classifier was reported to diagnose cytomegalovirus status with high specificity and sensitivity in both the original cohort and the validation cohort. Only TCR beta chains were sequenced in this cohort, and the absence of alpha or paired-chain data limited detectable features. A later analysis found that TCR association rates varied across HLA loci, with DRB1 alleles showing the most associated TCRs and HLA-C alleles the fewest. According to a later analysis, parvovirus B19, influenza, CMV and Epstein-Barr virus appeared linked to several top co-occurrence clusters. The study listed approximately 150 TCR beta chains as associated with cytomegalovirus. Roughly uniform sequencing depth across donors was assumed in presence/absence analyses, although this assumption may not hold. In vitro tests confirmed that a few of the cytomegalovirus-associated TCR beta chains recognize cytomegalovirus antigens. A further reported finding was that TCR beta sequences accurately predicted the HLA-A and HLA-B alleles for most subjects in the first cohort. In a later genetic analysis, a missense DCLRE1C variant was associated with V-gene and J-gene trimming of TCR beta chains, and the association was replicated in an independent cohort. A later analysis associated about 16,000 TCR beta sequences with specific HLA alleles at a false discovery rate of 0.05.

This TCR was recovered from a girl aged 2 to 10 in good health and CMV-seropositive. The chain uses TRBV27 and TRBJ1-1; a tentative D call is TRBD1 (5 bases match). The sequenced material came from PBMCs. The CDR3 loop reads CASSWGTTTEAFF. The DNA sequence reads TGTGCCAGCAGTTGGGGGACTACCACTGAAGCTTTCTTT.